The source of this T cell receptor (beta chain) is a study of T cells in Graves' hyperthyroidism and ophthalmopathy. The study, taken as a whole, reports: It was a median about seven months before onset that the model predicted ophthalmopathy.

Notes on this clonotype: What it recognizes is unknown.

What was amplified from RNA transcripts were TCR beta CDR3 regions. In the first-round RT-PCR of the TCR CDR3, the HTBI primer set was used. From the multiplex PCR reads, TCRdb called clonotypes with MiXCR, one entry per CDR3 protein. Of 540,000 or so distinct CDR3 sequences listed, less than 20% are singletons. Deletions cut 7 bases from V and 4 bases from J, with 17 bases between. The CDR3 is made up of 14 amino acids. From germline, CDR1 is GTSNPN and CDR2 SVGIG (reference sequence). Graves' hyperthyroidism qualified as stable when ophthalmopathy did not progress within 18 months. Sequencing was carried out using blood. J is TRBJ2-1 and V is TRBV30; D is uncertain. This clonotype was obtained from a woman aged 30 to 39 with Graves' hyperthyroidism. CDR3 bases: TGTGCCTATCAGCTAAGGGCCGATTACAATGAGCAGTTCTTC. This gives the protein CAYQLRADYNEQFF.